These T cell receptor beta chains were read from a single sample in a study of T cells in Graves' hyperthyroidism and ophthalmopathy. A single record per CDR3 protein comes from TCRdb applying MiXCR to the multiplex PCR reads. The data hold a few hundred thousand distinct CDR3 sequences, with 46% observed a single time. The sample comprised peripheral blood or thyroid tissue (not recorded which). The receptors originated from a woman aged 18-29 years with Graves' hyperthyroidism. CDR3s include the opening cysteine and the closing phenylalanine or tryptophan. The order of the fields is V gene, clone size, D gene, J gene, CDR3 protein, CDR3 DNA. The D gene is left open where the match is weak. Expanded clones are given a class, and other clones once, few, many or no size at all.

v_gene: TRBV7-3; abundance: NA; d_gene: NA; j_gene: TRBJ2-1; CDR3aa: CASSFDGYEQFF; CDR3nt: TGTGCCAGCAGCTTCGATGGCTATGAGCAGTTCTTC
v_gene: TRBV11-2; abundance: many; d_gene: TRBD2; j_gene: TRBJ2-7; CDR3aa: CASSLEYRREIEQYF; CDR3nt: TGTGCCAGCAGCTTAGAGTATCGGCGGGAGATCGAGCAGTACTTC
v_gene: TRBV12-5; abundance: NA; d_gene: NA; j_gene: TRBJ1-1; CDR3aa: CASGYGYKGGTEAFF; CDR3nt: TGTGCTAGTGGTTACGGTTATAAGGGGGGCACTGAAGCTTTCTTT
v_gene: TRBV11-3; abundance: NA; d_gene: NA; j_gene: TRBJ2-5; CDR3aa: CASNAGTQYF; CDR3nt: TGTGCCAGCAACGCCGGGACCCAGTACTTC
v_gene: TRBV11-2; abundance: many; d_gene: TRBD1; j_gene: TRBJ1-1; CDR3aa: CASSSLRGGAGTEAFF; CDR3nt: TGTGCCAGCAGCTCTTTAAGAGGGGGCGCAGGGACTGAAGCTTTCTTT
v_gene: TRBV20-1; abundance: many; d_gene: NA; j_gene: TRBJ1-4; CDR3aa: CSARVQDSSPEKLFF; CDR3nt: TGCAGTGCTAGAGTGCAAGACTCCTCCCCCGAAAAACTGTTTTTT
v_gene: TRBV2; abundance: many; d_gene: NA; j_gene: TRBJ2-2; CDR3aa: CASRLLGELFF; CDR3nt: TGTGCCAGCAGGCTTCTCGGGGAGCTGTTTTTT
v_gene: TRBV4-2; abundance: few; d_gene: NA; j_gene: TRBJ1-5; CDR3aa: CASSPDEFNQPQHF; CDR3nt: TGTGCCAGCAGTCCGGACGAGTTTAATCAGCCCCAGCATTTT
v_gene: TRBV5-1; abundance: many; d_gene: TRBD1; j_gene: TRBJ2-7; CDR3aa: CASSPGQGGYEQYF; CDR3nt: TGTGCCAGCAGTCCGGGACAGGGAGGGTACGAGCAGTACTTC
v_gene: TRBV27; abundance: NA; d_gene: NA; j_gene: TRBJ1-1; CDR3aa: CASSSRLVTEAFF; CDR3nt: TGTGCCAGCAGTTCCAGGTTGGTCACTGAAGCTTTCTTT
v_gene: TRBV6-5; abundance: few; d_gene: TRBD2; j_gene: TRBJ2-7; CDR3aa: CASSPWTSGYEQYF; CDR3nt: TGTGCCAGCAGTCCCTGGACTAGCGGCTACGAGCAGTACTTC
v_gene: TRBV11-2; abundance: many; d_gene: NA; j_gene: TRBJ2-2; CDR3aa: CASSPISKDTGELFF; CDR3nt: TGTGCCAGCAGCCCCATCTCCAAGGACACCGGGGAGCTGTTTTTT
v_gene: TRBV7-9; abundance: few; d_gene: NA; j_gene: TRBJ1-1; CDR3aa: CASSDSSRGTEAFF; CDR3nt: TGTGCCAGCTCAGACAGCTCCCGGGGCACTGAAGCTTTCTTT
v_gene: TRBV7-2; abundance: NA; d_gene: TRBD1; j_gene: TRBJ1-2; CDR3aa: CASSPDRGRGANYGYTF; CDR3nt: TGTGCCAGCAGCCCCGACAGGGGGCGCGGAGCTAACTATGGCTACACCTTC
v_gene: TRBV7-2; abundance: NA; d_gene: NA; j_gene: TRBJ2-7; CDR3aa: CASSARGPLEFREQYF; CDR3nt: TGTGCCAGCAGTGCTAGGGGCCCCCTGGAATTTCGCGAGCAGTACTTC
v_gene: TRBV7-2; abundance: many; d_gene: NA; j_gene: TRBJ2-7; CDR3aa: CASSLGRYYEQYF; CDR3nt: TGTGCCAGCAGCTTAGGACGGTACTACGAGCAGTACTTC
v_gene: TRBV2; abundance: many; d_gene: NA; j_gene: TRBJ1-5; CDR3aa: CASSATGPNQPQHF; CDR3nt: TGTGCCAGCAGTGCAACAGGGCCAAATCAGCCCCAGCATTTT
v_gene: TRBV7-9; abundance: many; d_gene: NA; j_gene: TRBJ1-3; CDR3aa: CASSPQGSGISGNTIYF; CDR3nt: TGTGCCAGCAGCCCCCAGGGGTCGGGGATCTCTGGAAACACCATATATTTT
v_gene: TRBV6-5; abundance: many; d_gene: NA; j_gene: TRBJ1-6; CDR3aa: CASSYSLDNSPLHF; CDR3nt: TGTGCCAGCAGTTACTCTTTAGATAATTCACCCCTCCACTTT
v_gene: TRBV27; abundance: many; d_gene: NA; j_gene: TRBJ1-2; CDR3aa: CASSSARSYGYTF; CDR3nt: TGTGCCAGTTCCTCGGCCAGGTCCTATGGCTACACCTTC
v_gene: TRBV4-1; abundance: NA; d_gene: NA; j_gene: TRBJ2-5; CDR3aa: CASSQESGTPIQETQYF; CDR3nt: TGCGCCAGCAGCCAAGAATCCGGGACACCGATTCAAGAGACCCAGTACTTC
v_gene: TRBV7-9; abundance: many; d_gene: NA; j_gene: TRBJ1-6; CDR3aa: CASSSDADNSPLHF; CDR3nt: TGTGCCAGCAGCTCGGACGCGGATAATTCACCCCTCCACTTT
v_gene: TRBV12-3/TRBV12-4; abundance: many; d_gene: TRBD2; j_gene: TRBJ2-7; CDR3aa: CASSRTGGHEQYF; CDR3nt: TGTGCCAGCAGCCGCACGGGAGGGCACGAGCAGTACTTC